Below are 2 T cell receptor beta chains sequenced from a single sample in a study of cytomegalovirus exposure and HLA in healthy donors. Amplification used 60 Vbeta primers and 13 Jbeta primers. Some clones are missing from TCRdb's copy, which holds only in-frame ones; the method was immunoSEQ multiplex PCR. The repertoire holds about 150,000 clones, approximately 9% seen once, with approximately 1.8% in the top ten. Sequencing used PBMCs. The source of these receptors is a male donor in good health and CMV-seronegative.

This clone was seen only a few times. The gene calls are TRBV4-2 and TRBJ1-3; 9 bases are a match to TRBD1. The CDR3 totals 19 residues. Germline CDR1 reads LGHNA; CDR2 reads YNFKEQ. The J segment lost 1 base and the V segment lost 4 bases, leaving 14 bases of the junction unmatched. The CDR3 sequence: CASSPGGQGSLGSGNTIYF. DNA of the CDR3: TGTGCCAGCAGCCCAGGAGGACAGGGGTCATTAGGGTCTGGAAACACCATATATTTT.

The chain links TRBV5-6 to TRBJ2-3; 11 bases align to TRBD2. This CDR3 has 18 amino acids. Germline V CDR1 and CDR2: SGHDT, YYEEEE. V shed 3 bases, J shed 2 bases, and the junction held 11 bases outside the gene matches. The CDR3 reads CASSSTKLGLAATDTQYF. DNA of the CDR3: TGTGCCAGCAGCTCGACAAAGCTGGGACTAGCGGCCACAGATACGCAGTATTTT.